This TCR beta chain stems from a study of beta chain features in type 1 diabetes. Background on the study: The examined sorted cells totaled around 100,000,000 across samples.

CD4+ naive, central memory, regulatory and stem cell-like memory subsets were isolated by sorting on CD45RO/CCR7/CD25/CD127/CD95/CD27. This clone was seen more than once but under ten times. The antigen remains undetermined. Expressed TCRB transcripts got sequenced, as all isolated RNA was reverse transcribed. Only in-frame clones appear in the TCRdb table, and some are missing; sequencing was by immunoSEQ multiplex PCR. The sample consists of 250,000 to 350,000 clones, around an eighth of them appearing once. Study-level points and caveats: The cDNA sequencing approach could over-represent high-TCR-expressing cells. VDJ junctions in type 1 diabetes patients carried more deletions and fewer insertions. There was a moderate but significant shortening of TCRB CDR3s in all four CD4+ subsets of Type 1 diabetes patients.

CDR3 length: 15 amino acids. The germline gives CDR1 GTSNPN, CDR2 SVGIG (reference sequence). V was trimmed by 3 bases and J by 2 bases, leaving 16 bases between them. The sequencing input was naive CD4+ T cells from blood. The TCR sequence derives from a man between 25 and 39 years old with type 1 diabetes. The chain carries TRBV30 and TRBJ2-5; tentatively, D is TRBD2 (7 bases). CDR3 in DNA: TGTGCCTGGAGCCCCCGGGGGGCCCCACAAGAGACCCAGTACTTC. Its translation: CAWSPRGAPQETQYF.